The T cell receptor (beta chain) under discussion was sequenced for a study of CD8+ T cells in alopecia areata. Extracted from the samples, RNA was reverse transcribed into cDNA to serve as the sequencing template. Libraries were prepared by immunoSEQ multiplex PCR; TCRdb keeps only in-frame clonotypes and omits some of them. The sample consists of about 210,000 clones, 64% of them appearing once. This CDR3 is 13 amino acids long. Germline CDR1 and CDR2: SGDLS and YYNGEE. V lost 1 base to trimming and J lost 10 bases, with 14 bases between them. Treatment given: oral pan-JAK inhibitor, 5-10 mg twice daily.

Source: CD4+ T cells sorted from blood, taken at week 4, from a patient treated with tofacitinib. The chain couples TRBV9 to TRBJ1-1, with D maybe TRBD1 (5 bases). This TCR was sampled from a human donor with alopecia areata. The CDR3 loop reads CASSVIDSGGAFF. Here the CDR3 DNA reads TGTGCCAGCAGCGTAATTGATTCGGGGGGAGCTTTCTTT.